The T cell receptor beta chain described here comes from a study of T cell changes during pregnancy in multiple sclerosis (dated by TCRdb to between 2018 and 2021). Regarding the study in general: In women with multiple sclerosis, the researchers looked at how the T cell repertoire shifted as pregnancy progressed.

V ends up 6 bases short and J 7 bases short, with an unmatched junction base count of 3. CDR3 length: 12 amino acids, cysteine to phenylalanine. Only the CDR3 region is kept as DNA, spanning 36 bases read in frame from base 1. The germline V gene (reference sequence) provides CDR1 SEHNR and CDR2 FQNEAQ. This clone was seen just once. Its binding antigen is unknown. No per-base quality is available; no much larger clone lies one base away. To prepare the library, the immunoSEQ multiplex PCR assay was applied. The table was pulled from immuneACCESS by TCRdb, which kept in-frame rearrangements only. Such tables lose some clones; where checked, under half of the loss comes from unresolved V genes, and the rest has no known cause. The sample records around 12,000 clones, 86% of which are singletons. The ten largest account for roughly 15% of the sample.

The V and J genes are TRBV7-9 and TRBJ2-1, with 7 central nucleotides matching TRBD2. Sequences were derived from CD8+ T cells from peripheral blood mononuclear cells, sampled in the second trimester of pregnancy. The receptor was isolated from a female donor in good health, enrolled as a control in a pregnancy study. CDR3 sequence: CASSSGGNEQFF. The DNA sequence follows: TGTGCCAGCAGTTCCGGGGGGAATGAGCAGTTCTTC.